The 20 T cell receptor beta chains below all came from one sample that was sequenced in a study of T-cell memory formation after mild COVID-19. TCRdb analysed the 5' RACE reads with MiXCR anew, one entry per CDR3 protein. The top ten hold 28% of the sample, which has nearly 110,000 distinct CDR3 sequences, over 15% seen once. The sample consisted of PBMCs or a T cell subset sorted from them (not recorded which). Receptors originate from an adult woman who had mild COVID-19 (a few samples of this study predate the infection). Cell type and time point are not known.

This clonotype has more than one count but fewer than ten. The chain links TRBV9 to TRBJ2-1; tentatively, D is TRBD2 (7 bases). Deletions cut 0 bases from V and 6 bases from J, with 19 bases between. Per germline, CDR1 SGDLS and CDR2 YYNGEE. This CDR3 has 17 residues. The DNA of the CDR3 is TGTGCCAGCAGCGTAGATACTGTCGGGGGAGGGGGCAATGAGCAGTTCTTC. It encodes CASSVDTVGGGGNEQFF. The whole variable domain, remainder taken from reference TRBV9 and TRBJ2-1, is DSGVTQTPKHLITATGQRVTLRCSPRSGDLSVYWYQQSLDQGLQFLIQYYNGEERAKGNILERFSAQQFPDLHSELNLSSLELGDSALYFCASSVDTVGGGGNEQFFGPGTRLTVL.

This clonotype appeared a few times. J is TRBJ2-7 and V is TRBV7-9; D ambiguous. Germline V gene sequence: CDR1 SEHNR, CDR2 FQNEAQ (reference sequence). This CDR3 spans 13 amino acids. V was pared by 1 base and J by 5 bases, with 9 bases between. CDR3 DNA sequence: TGTGCCAGCAGCTTAGGGCTAGGCGACGAGCAGTACTTC. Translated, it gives CASSLGLGDEQYF.

CDR3 protein: CASSPPSGTGQMYEQYF. In nucleotides, the CDR3 is TGTGCCAGCAGCCCACCTTCCGGGACAGGGCAAATGTACGAGCAGTACTTC. V usage is TRBV7-9 and J usage is TRBJ2-7, with 9 bases identical to TRBD1. The V gene end was trimmed by 5 bases and the J gene end by 4 bases; junction bases not matched to a gene: 15. This CDR3 has 17 residues. In germline, CDR1 is SEHNR, CDR2 FQNEAQ (reference sequence).

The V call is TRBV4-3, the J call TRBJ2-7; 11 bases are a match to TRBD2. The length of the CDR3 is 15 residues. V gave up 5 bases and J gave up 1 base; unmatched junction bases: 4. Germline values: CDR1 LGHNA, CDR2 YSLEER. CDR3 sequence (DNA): TGCGCCAGCAGCGAACTAGCGGGAGATTCCTACGAGCAGTACTTC. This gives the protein CASSELAGDSYEQYF.

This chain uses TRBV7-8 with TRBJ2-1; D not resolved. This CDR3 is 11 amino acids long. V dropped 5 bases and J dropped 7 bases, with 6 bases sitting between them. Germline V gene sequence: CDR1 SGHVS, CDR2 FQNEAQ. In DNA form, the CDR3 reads TGTGCCAGCAGCCACCGGAATGAGCAGTTCTTC. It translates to CASSHRNEQFF.

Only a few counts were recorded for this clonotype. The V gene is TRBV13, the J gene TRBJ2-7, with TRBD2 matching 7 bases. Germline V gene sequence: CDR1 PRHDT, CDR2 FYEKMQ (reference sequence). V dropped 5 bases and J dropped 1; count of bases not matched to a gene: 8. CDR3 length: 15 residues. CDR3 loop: CASSHTGGGSYEQYF. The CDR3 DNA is TGTGCCAGCAGCCACACGGGAGGAGGATCCTACGAGCAGTACTTC.

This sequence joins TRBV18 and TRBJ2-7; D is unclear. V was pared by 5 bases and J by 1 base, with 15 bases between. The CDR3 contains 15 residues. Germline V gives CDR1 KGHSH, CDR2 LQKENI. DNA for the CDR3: TGTGCCAGCTCATCCCTGTCCGAATCTTCCTACGAGCAGTACTTC. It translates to CASSSLSESSYEQYF.

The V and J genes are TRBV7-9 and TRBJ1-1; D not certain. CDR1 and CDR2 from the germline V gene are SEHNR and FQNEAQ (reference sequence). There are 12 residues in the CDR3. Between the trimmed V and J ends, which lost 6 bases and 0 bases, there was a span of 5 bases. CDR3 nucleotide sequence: TGTGCCAGCAGAACAGTGAACACTGAAGCTTTCTTT. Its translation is CASRTVNTEAFF.

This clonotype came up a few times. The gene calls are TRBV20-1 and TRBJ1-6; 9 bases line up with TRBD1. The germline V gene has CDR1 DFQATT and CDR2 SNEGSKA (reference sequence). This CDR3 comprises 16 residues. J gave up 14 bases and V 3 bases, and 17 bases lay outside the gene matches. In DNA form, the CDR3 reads TGCAGTGCTAGTCTCAGGGACAGGGTAGAGTGGGGGGCCCTCCACTTT. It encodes CSASLRDRVEWGALHF.

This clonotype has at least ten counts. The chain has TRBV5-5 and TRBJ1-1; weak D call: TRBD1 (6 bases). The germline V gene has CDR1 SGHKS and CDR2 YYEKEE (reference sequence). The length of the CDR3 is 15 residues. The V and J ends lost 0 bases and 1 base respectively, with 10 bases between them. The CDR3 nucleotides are TGTGCCAGCAGCTTGGAGGCGACAGGGAACACTGAAGCTTTCTTT. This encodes CASSLEATGNTEAFF.

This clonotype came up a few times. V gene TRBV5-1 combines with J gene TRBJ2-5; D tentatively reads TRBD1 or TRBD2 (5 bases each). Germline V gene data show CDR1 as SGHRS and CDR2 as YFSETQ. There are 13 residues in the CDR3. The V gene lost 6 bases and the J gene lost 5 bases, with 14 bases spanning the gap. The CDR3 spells CASTGTAAETQYF. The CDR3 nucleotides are TGCGCCAGCACGGGGACGGCGGCGGAGACCCAGTACTTC.

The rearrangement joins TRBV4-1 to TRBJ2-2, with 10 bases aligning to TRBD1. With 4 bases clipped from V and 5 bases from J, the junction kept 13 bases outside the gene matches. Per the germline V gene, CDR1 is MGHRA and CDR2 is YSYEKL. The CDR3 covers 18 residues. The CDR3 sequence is CASSPHPTGGEATGELFF. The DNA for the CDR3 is TGCGCCAGCAGCCCCCACCCGACAGGGGGCGAGGCGACCGGGGAGCTGTTTTTT.

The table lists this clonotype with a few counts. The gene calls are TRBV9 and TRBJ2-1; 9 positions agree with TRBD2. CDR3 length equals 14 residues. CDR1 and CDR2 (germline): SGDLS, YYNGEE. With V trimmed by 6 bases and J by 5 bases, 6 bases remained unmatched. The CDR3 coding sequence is TGTGCCAGCATGCGGGGGGGGCCCCACAATGAGCAGTTCTTC. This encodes CASMRGGPHNEQFF.

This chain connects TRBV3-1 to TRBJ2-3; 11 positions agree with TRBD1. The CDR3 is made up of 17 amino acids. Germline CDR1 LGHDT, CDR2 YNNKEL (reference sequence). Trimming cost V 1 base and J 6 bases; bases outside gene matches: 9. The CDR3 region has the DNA TGTGCCAGCAGCCAAGTTGGGACAGGGGGAGTAGGGGATACGCAGTATTTT. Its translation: CASSQVGTGGVGDTQYF.

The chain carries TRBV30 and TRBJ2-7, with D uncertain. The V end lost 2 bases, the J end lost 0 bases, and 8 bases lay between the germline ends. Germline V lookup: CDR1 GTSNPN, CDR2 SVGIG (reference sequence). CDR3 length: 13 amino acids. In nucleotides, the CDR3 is TGTGCCTGGAGTCACGGTGGCTCCTACGAGCAGTACTTC. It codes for CAWSHGGSYEQYF.

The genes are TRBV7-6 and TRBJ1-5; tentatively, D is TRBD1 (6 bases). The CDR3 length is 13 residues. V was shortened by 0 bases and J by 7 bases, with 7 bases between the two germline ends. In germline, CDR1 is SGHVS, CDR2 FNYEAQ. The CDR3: CASSLAQGQPQHF. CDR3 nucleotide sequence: TGTGCCAGCAGCTTAGCGCAGGGGCAGCCCCAGCATTTT.

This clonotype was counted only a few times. CDR3 in amino acids: CASSLVGGAYNEQFF. The CDR3 bases are TGTGCCAGCAGCTTGGTGGGGGGGGCCTACAATGAGCAGTTCTTC. V usage is TRBV5-4 and J usage is TRBJ2-1, with 7 positions matching TRBD2. This CDR3 region has 15 residues. Germline lookup yields CDR1 SGHNT and CDR2 YYREEE (reference sequence). Trimming removed 0 bases from V and 2 bases from J; junction bases left unmatched: 2. Complete variable domain (other parts from reference TRBV5-4 and TRBJ2-1): ETGVTQSPTHLIKTRGQQVTLRCSSQSGHNTVSWYQQALGQGPQFIFQYYREEENGRGNFPPRFSGLQFPNYSSELNVNALELDDSALYLCASSLVGGAYNEQFFGPGTRLTVL.

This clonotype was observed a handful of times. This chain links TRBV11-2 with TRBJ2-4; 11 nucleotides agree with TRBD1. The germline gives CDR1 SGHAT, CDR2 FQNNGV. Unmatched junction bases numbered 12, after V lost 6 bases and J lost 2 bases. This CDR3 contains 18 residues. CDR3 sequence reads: CASSGQGARDDPKNIQYF. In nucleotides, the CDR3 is TGTGCCAGCAGTGGACAGGGGGCGCGAGACGACCCCAAAAACATTCAGTACTTC.

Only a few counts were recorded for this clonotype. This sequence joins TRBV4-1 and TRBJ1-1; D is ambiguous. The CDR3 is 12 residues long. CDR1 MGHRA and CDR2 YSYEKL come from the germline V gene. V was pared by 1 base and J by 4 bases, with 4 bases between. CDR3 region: CASSQGLTEAFF. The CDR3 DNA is TGCGCCAGCAGCCAAGGGCTCACTGAAGCTTTCTTT.

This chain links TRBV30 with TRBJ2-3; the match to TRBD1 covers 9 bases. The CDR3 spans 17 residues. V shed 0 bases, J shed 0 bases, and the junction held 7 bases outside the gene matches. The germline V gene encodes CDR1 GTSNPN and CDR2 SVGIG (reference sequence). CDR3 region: CAWSVLGQGGSTDTQYF. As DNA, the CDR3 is TGTGCCTGGAGTGTACTGGGACAGGGAGGAAGCACAGATACGCAGTATTTT.